These 17 T cell receptor beta chains came from one sample sequenced in a study of OX40 agonist ivuxolimab in advanced cancers. Using immunoSEQ multiplex PCR, the repertoire was profiled, and TCRdb retains in-frame clones only, with some absent. The sample contains 35,000 to 45,000 clones, just over 85% of which appear only once. This specimen was CD4+ or CD8+ T cells sorted from blood, taken in a trial of the OX40 agonist ivuxolimab. These TCRs come from an adult with an advanced solid tumor such as melanoma, head and neck, liver or kidney cancer.

V and J are TRBV2 and TRBJ1-1; D is uncertain. The CDR3 runs 11 residues. Germline assignment: CDR1 SNHLY and CDR2 FYNNEI. Trimming cost V 9 bases and J 2 bases, with 7 bases left between them. The CDR3 loop is CARLRNTEAFF. The CDR3 DNA reads as TGTGCCAGATTAAGAAACACTGAAGCTTTCTTT.

Relative to its sample, this clone is medium-sized. The rearrangement uses TRBV7-6 and TRBJ1-1; TRBD1 matches 7 bases. The CDR3 covers 17 residues. In germline, CDR1 is SGHVS, CDR2 FNYEAQ. Trimming cost V 5 bases and J 1 base; bases outside gene matches: 13. CDR3 sequence: CASSLPGQSKGNTEAFF. The CDR3 nucleotides are TGTGCCAGCAGCCTTCCGGGACAGTCAAAGGGGAACACTGAAGCTTTCTTT. Using reference TRBV7-6 and TRBJ1-1 for the parts outside the CDR3, the full variable domain is GAGVSQSPRYKVTKRGQDVALRCDPISGHVSLYWYRQALGQGPEFLTYFNYEAQQDKSGLPNDRFSAERPEGSISTLTIQRTEQRDSAMYRCASSLPGQSKGNTEAFFGQGTRLTVV.

J is TRBJ2-7 and V is TRBV7-8; TRBD1 matches at 9 bases. V trimming: 5 bases; J trimming: 3 bases; junction bases outside the gene matches: 20. Germline-derived CDR1 and CDR2 are SGHVS and FQNEAQ. The CDR3 is made up of 19 amino acids. The CDR3 protein is CASSETVGLQGAPHYEQYF. DNA for the CDR3: TGTGCCAGCAGCGAAACGGTGGGACTACAGGGGGCGCCCCACTACGAGCAGTACTTC.

The chain joins TRBV28 to TRBJ2-4, with D perhaps TRBD1 or TRBD2 (5 bases each). Germline CDR1 MDHEN, CDR2 SYDVKM. V lost 5 bases, J lost 4 bases, and 15 bases lay in between. This CDR3 has 15 amino acids. CDR3 amino acids: CASSRPRGRKNIQYF. The CDR3 DNA reads as TGTGCCAGCAGTCGCCCGAGGGGCCGAAAAAACATTCAGTACTTC.

V usage is TRBV5-1 and J usage is TRBJ1-5; D not certain. Germline V CDR1 and CDR2: SGHRS, YFSETQ. The CDR3 runs to 18 residues. Between the trimmed V and J ends, which lost 1 base and 2 bases, there was a span of 19 bases. CDR3 sequence (DNA): TGCGCCAGCAGCTTGAATAAGTCCCTTTGGAGAGGCAATCAGCCCCAGCATTTT. Translating gives CASSLNKSLWRGNQPQHF.

This chain uses TRBV6-5 with TRBJ2-5; D is ambiguous. The V and J ends lost 4 bases and 5 bases respectively, with 8 bases between them. The CDR3 extends over 12 amino acids. Germline V CDR1 and CDR2: MNHEY, SVGAGI. Here the CDR3 reads CASSFSRETQYF. CDR3 nucleotide sequence: TGTGCCAGCAGTTTCTCACGGGAGACCCAGTACTTC.

V usage is TRBV27 and J usage is TRBJ2-3, with TRBD1 matching over 8 bases. V lost 6 bases to trimming and J lost 6 bases; unmatched junction nucleotides: 11. Germline loops: CDR1 MNHEY, CDR2 SMNVEV (reference sequence). The CDR3 is 15 amino acids. CDR3 nucleotide sequence: TGTGCCAGCAGCCTGACAGGGGCCTTGCGCGATACGCAGTATTTT. This gives the protein CASSLTGALRDTQYF.

The CDR3 DNA follows: TGTGCCAGCAGCCTTAAAATAATAGCGGGGGGGTTCGCATACAATGAGCAGTTCTTC. Protein: CASSLKIIAGGFAYNEQFF. V and J are TRBV13 and TRBJ2-1; 11 nucleotides line up with TRBD2. Trimming took 5 bases from V and 4 from J; bases not matched to a gene: 16. Looked up from germline, CDR1 is PRHDT and CDR2 is FYEKMQ (reference sequence). The CDR3 spans 19 residues.

The V call is TRBV5-6, the J call TRBJ1-1; a possible D gene is TRBD1 (6 bases). Trimming shortened V by 0 bases and J by 0 bases, and 12 bases separated the two germline ends. This CDR3 comprises 16 residues. Per the germline V gene, CDR1 is SGHDT and CDR2 is YYEEEE. CDR3 sequence reads: CASSLGGAEMNTEAFF. CDR3 DNA: TGTGCCAGCAGCTTGGGGGGGGCTGAGATGAACACTGAAGCTTTCTTT.

The chain is built from TRBV5-6 and TRBJ1-2; tentative D call: TRBD1 (5 bases). The CDR3 consists of 12 residues. Between the trimmed V and J ends, which lost 4 bases and 4 bases, there was a span of 8 bases. The germline CDR1 and CDR2 sequences are SGHDT and YYEEEE. CDR3 residues: CASSPGGYGYTF. The CDR3 nucleotides read TGTGCCAGCAGCCCCGGGGGCTATGGCTACACCTTC. Supplemented by reference TRBV5-6 and TRBJ1-2, the full variable domain reads DAGVTQSPTHLIKTRGQQVTLRCSPKSGHDTVSWYQQALGQGPQFIFQYYEEEERQRGNFPDRFSGHQFPNYSSELNVNALLLGDSALYLCASSPGGYGYTFGSGTRLTVV.

This rearrangement joins TRBV6-1 to TRBJ1-1; no firm D call. This CDR3 contains 8 residues. Trimming cost V 10 bases and J 10 bases, with 7 bases left between them. Germline V gives CDR1 MNHNS, CDR2 SASEGT. The chain's CDR3 is CATGGAFF. The CDR3 coding sequence is TGTGCCACCGGAGGAGCTTTCTTT.

The chain couples TRBV5-4 to TRBJ2-7, with D hard to call. This CDR3 has 10 residues. Trimming cost V 4 bases and J 5 bases, with 4 bases left between them. In germline, CDR1 is SGHNT, CDR2 YYREEE (reference sequence). CDR3 DNA sequence: TGTGCCAGCAGCCGCCACGAGCAGTACGTC. It encodes CASSRHEQYV.

The chain joins TRBV10-2 to TRBJ1-4, with D uncertain. Germline-derived CDR1 and CDR2 are WSHSY and SAAADI. Trimming took 1 base from V and 1 from J, leaving 13 bases between them. CDR3 size: 17 residues. CDR3 nucleotides: TGCGCCAGCAGTGAGTACGGACTTCAAGGAACTAATGAAAAACTGTTTTTT. Its protein is CASSEYGLQGTNEKLFF.

This chain joins TRBV4-3 and TRBJ2-2; 7 bases are a match to TRBD1. Unmatched junction bases numbered 8, after V lost 4 bases and J lost 0 bases. The CDR3 spans 17 residues. Germline V CDR1 and CDR2: LGHNA, YSLEER. In nucleotides, the CDR3 is TGCGCCAGCAGCCGAAGCCGGGGACAGACGAACACCGGGGAGCTGTTTTTT. Translation: CASSRSRGQTNTGELFF.

The chain couples TRBV7-9 to TRBJ2-2; perhaps TRBD2 as D (6 bases). Germline loops: CDR1 SEHNR, CDR2 FQNEAQ (reference sequence). The length of the CDR3 is 13 residues. The V and J ends lost 5 bases and 11 bases respectively, with 15 bases between them. CDR3 in amino acids: CASSPGGSGELFF. DNA for the CDR3: TGTGCCAGCAGCCCCGGGGGAAGTGGCGAGCTGTTTTTT.

The CDR3 DNA reads TGTGCCACCAGCGACGGGACTAGCATTTTTAGGTCCTACAATGAGCAGTTCTTC. Its translation is CATSDGTSIFRSYNEQFF. The rearrangement links TRBV15 to TRBJ2-1, with 9 bases aligning to TRBD2. The germline V gene encodes CDR1 LNHNV and CDR2 YYDKDF (reference sequence). The CDR3 sequence is 18 residues long. J gave up 1 base and V 5 bases, and 12 bases lay outside the gene matches.

Only a few counts were recorded for this clone. This chain uses TRBV7-9 with TRBJ1-1, with 7 positions matching TRBD1. J gave up 1 base and V 5 bases, and 4 bases lay outside the gene matches. The germline CDR1 and CDR2 sequences are SEHNR and FQNEAQ (reference sequence). This CDR3 is built from 14 residues. Written as DNA, the CDR3 is TGTGCCAGCAGCCGGGACAGAAAGAACACTGAAGCTTTCTTT. Protein product: CASSRDRKNTEAFF. The full variable domain, completed using reference TRBV7-9 and TRBJ1-1, is DTGVSQNPRHKITKRGQNVTFRCDPISEHNRLYWYRQTLGQGPEFLTYFQNEAQLEKSRLLSDRFSAERPKGSFSTLEIQRTEQGDSAMYLCASSRDRKNTEAFFGQGTRLTVV.